This T cell receptor beta chain was identified during a study of read filtering for tumor transcriptome and immune sequencing. Study details: Among patients, some 17 were male and 15 or so female, aged about 45 to 85 (mean approximately 62). RNA-seq yielded only about 80 to 1,400 TCR reads, IR-seq about 4.05 to 11 million. Regarding the study as a whole: IR-seq captured clonotypes deeper and more reliably than RNA-seq. Approximately 79% of IR-seq clonotypes had a single read, yet these held about 3.6% of reads.

The library was built from about 0.4 ug RNA with molecular barcoded adaptors for alpha/delta and beta/gamma chains. TCRdb redid the calling of the reads with MiXCR, one entry per CDR3 protein. The sample lists tens of thousands of distinct CDR3 sequences, approximately 14% seen once, with around 66% in the top ten. This clonotype was recorded many times. Its antigen is not identified. V was pared by 4 bases and J by 3 bases, with 4 bases of the junction left unmatched. The germline V gene encodes CDR1 SGHRS and CDR2 YFSETQ. The CDR3 has 14 residues. The sample taken for sequencing was a population of CD138-negative cells sorted from bone marrow. This chain connects TRBV5-1 to TRBJ2-1; TRBD1 matches 7 bases. This sequence originates from a donor at least 40 years old with multiple myeloma. This CDR3 reads CASSRRQGYNEQFF. As DNA, the CDR3 is TGCGCCAGCAGCCGCCGACAGGGCTACAATGAGCAGTTCTTC. Full variable domain (remainder filled in from reference TRBV5-1 and TRBJ2-1): KAGVTQTPRYLIKTRGQQVTLSCSPISGHRSVSWYQQTPGQGLQFLFEYFSETQRNKGNFPGRFSGRQFSNSRSEMNVSTLELGDSALYLCASSRRQGYNEQFFGPGTRLTVL.